A selection of T cell receptor beta chains follows, all from one sample in a study of cytomegalovirus exposure and HLA in healthy donors. Assay: immunoSEQ multiplex PCR; the TCRdb copy retains only in-frame clones and omits some. The repertoire has 100,000 to 150,000 clones, around 80% of them found once; the top ten carry approximately 1.6%. Sequencing was done on a sample of PBMCs. These TCRs come from a female donor in good health and CMV-seronegative. The CDR3 runs from the conserved cysteine through the conserved F or W. The D gene is left open where the match is weak. The size entry is marked missing in some rows and otherwise reads once, few, many or a size class.

D gene	J gene	clone size	V gene	CDR3 DNA	CDR3 protein
.	TRBJ1-2	.	TRBV5-4	TGTGCCAGCAGTCGGGTGGCCAGGGGAAACTATGGCTACACCTTC	CASSRVARGNYGYTF
TRBD1	TRBJ1-2	.	TRBV5-1	TGCGCCAGCAGCTTGGTGGGACAGGGTGATGGCTACACCTTC	CASSLVGQGDGYTF
.	TRBJ1-2	.	TRBV28	TGTGCCAGCAGTAAATTGACAGACTATGGCTACACCTTC	CASSKLTDYGYTF
.	TRBJ2-7	.	TRBV2	TGTGCCAGCAGTGTCGAGGAGGGCCACGAGCAGTACTTC	CASSVEEGHEQYF
.	TRBJ2-7	once	TRBV7-9	TGTTCCAGCAGCTTAATTACGGGAGCCTACGAGCAGTACTTC	CSSSLITGAYEQYF
.	TRBJ1-4	.	TRBV2	TGTGCCAGCAGTAGGACAGAACTTAATGAAAAACTGTTTTTT	CASSRTELNEKLFF
TRBD2	TRBJ2-7	.	TRBV5-5	TGTGCCAGCAGGAAGACTAGCGGGAGGCTCCCCTACGAGCAGTACTTC	CASRKTSGRLPYEQYF
TRBD1	TRBJ2-5	.	TRBV28	TGTGCCAGCAGTGAGGACAGGCAAGAGACCCAGTACTTC	CASSEDRQETQYF
TRBD1	TRBJ2-3	.	TRBV6-6	TGTGCCAGCAGTTACGGACAGGGGTCGGGAACAGATACGCAGTATTTT	CASSYGQGSGTDTQYF
TRBD1	TRBJ1-3	.	TRBV7-2	TGTGCCAGCAGCTTCTTGTCCGGGACAGGGTACACCATATATTTT	CASSFLSGTGYTIYF
TRBD1	TRBJ2-7	.	TRBV7-2	TGTGCCAGCAGCACTTCCCGGGACAGAGCTATCTACGAGCAGTACTTC	CASSTSRDRAIYEQYF
TRBD1	TRBJ1-1	.	TRBV29-1	TGCAGCGTTGGGGGACAGGGGAACACTGAAGCTTTCTTT	CSVGGQGNTEAFF
TRBD2	TRBJ2-1	few	TRBV28	TGTGCCAGCAGTTTGGGGGAGGGGTCCCAGCAGTTCTTC	CASSLGEGSQQFF
.	TRBJ2-2	.	TRBV27	TGTGCCAGCAGTTTATTTGGCTTCAGCACCGGGGAGCTGTTTTTT	CASSLFGFSTGELFF
TRBD2	TRBJ2-3	.	TRBV5-1	TGCGCCAGCAGCGGGGTACTAGCGGGAGGGGCAGATACGCAGTATTTT	CASSGVLAGGADTQYF
TRBD2	TRBJ2-1	.	TRBV4-3	TGCGCCAGCAGCCGCAATCCACTAGCGGAGCAGTTCTTC	CASSRNPLAEQFF
.	TRBJ1-2	.	TRBV5-1	TGCGCCAGCAGCCCGGGCCGCGGGGTTGACTATGGCTACACCTTC	CASSPGRGVDYGYTF
TRBD1	TRBJ2-5	.	TRBV9	TGTGCCAGCAGCACTCGAGGACAGGGAAACCTTTACTTC	CASSTRGQGNLYF
.	TRBJ1-2	.	TRBV7-2	TGTGCCAGCAGCTTAACCAGAACCTATGGCTACACCTTC	CASSLTRTYGYTF
.	TRBJ2-5	.	TRBV18	TGTGCCAGCTCACCTTCGAGGGCCGGGATGAGAGAGACCCAGTACTTC	CASSPSRAGMRETQYF
TRBD2	TRBJ2-7	once	TRBV7-9	TGTGCCAGCAGCCGCGGGGGTGCTACCTACGAGCAGTACTTC	CASSRGGATYEQYF
TRBD1	TRBJ2-7	.	TRBV6-5	TGTGCCAGCAGTTCCAACAGGGGGAGAATTCGCTACGAGCAGTACTTC	CASSSNRGRIRYEQYF
TRBD2	TRBJ2-4	.	TRBV5-1	TGCGCCAGCAGCTTGGTCCCGACTAGCGGGAGTGGGGACATTCAGTACTTC	CASSLVPTSGSGDIQYF
.	TRBJ2-5	few	TRBV29-1	TGCAGCGTTGAGGGGGCGGACCAAGAGACCCAGTACTTC	CSVEGADQETQYF
.	TRBJ1-4	.	TRBV13	TGTGCCAGCAGCCCCGAAGGGGCAACTAATGAAAAACTGTTTTTT	CASSPEGATNEKLFF
.	TRBJ1-4	.	TRBV4-1	TGCGCCAGCAGCCAAGTCCCCGGGGAAAAACTGTTTTTT	CASSQVPGEKLFF
TRBD2	TRBJ2-7	.	TRBV6-5	TGTGCCAGCAGTTCTCGGGGGGATTTAGGGTACGAGCAGTACTTC	CASSSRGDLGYEQYF
.	TRBJ1-1	.	TRBV27	TGTGCCAGCAGCTTCTGGGCGGGGGCGGCGAACACTGAAGCTTTCTTT	CASSFWAGAANTEAFF
TRBD2	TRBJ2-7	once	TRBV6-1	TGTGCCAGCAGTGAAGCGCGGGAGCGGGGGGACAACCGAGAGCAGTACTTC	CASSEARERGDNREQYF
TRBD1	TRBJ1-2	.	TRBV28	TGTGCCAGCAGCCTTGGACAGGGGAAGGAATATGGCTACACCTTC	CASSLGQGKEYGYTF
TRBD1	TRBJ2-2	.	TRBV9	TGTGCCAGCAGCGACGGACAGGGGGCGAACACCGGGGAGCTGTTTTTT	CASSDGQGANTGELFF
.	TRBJ2-7	.	TRBV21-1	TGTGCCAGCAGCACCCGTTGTATTAGCGGGTCTTCCTACGAGCAGTACTTC	CASSTRCISGSSYEQYF
.	TRBJ1-2	.	TRBV5-1	TGCGCCAGCAGCTTGGACAGGGCGAACTATGGCTACACCTTC	CASSLDRANYGYTF
TRBD1	TRBJ1-2	.	TRBV5-1	TGCGCCAGCAGCCGATGGTCGGGTCAGGGGGGCTTAGGTGGCTACACCTTC	CASSRWSGQGGLGGYTF
TRBD1	TRBJ2-3	.	TRBV5-1	TGCGCCAGCAGCCACGGGACATCCCAGGGGGCAGATACGCAGTATTTT	CASSHGTSQGADTQYF
.	TRBJ2-6	.	TRBV7-2	TGTGCCAGCAGCTTACTCAGCGCTAGGGGGGCCAACGTCCTGACTTTC	CASSLLSARGANVLTF
TRBD2	TRBJ2-6	.	TRBV5-1	TGCGCCAGCAGCCTTCGGACTAGCGGGTTCTCTGGGGCCAACGTCCTGACTTTC	CASSLRTSGFSGANVLTF
TRBD2	TRBJ2-5	.	TRBV30	TGTGCCTGGAGTGGGACTAGTAAACAAGAGACCCAGTACTTC	CAWSGTSKQETQYF
.	TRBJ2-3	.	TRBV5-1	TGCGCCAGCAGCTCTTCGGGAGATACGCAGTATTTT	CASSSSGDTQYF
TRBD2	TRBJ2-1	.	TRBV5-1	TGCGCCAGCAGATCACAGGGACTAGCGGGGAATGAGCAGTTCTTC	CASRSQGLAGNEQFF
TRBD1	TRBJ2-7	once	TRBV7-9	TGTGCCAGCAGCTTAGGGCAGGGGGAAATAATCTCCTACGAGCAGTACTTC	CASSLGQGEIISYEQYF
.	TRBJ1-2	.	TRBV15	TGTGCCACCAGCAGAGGCCGAGGGGAGGACGGCTACACCTTC	CATSRGRGEDGYTF
TRBD1	TRBJ1-2	.	TRBV9	TGTGCCAGCCATGACAGGGGCGCCGGCTACACCTTC	CASHDRGAGYTF
TRBD2	TRBJ2-3	.	TRBV28	TGTGCCAGCAGTTTAGGACTAGGGACAGATACGCAGTATTTT	CASSLGLGTDTQYF
TRBD1	TRBJ2-2	.	TRBV4-3	TGCGCCAGCAGCCGGGACAGGGAGACCGGGGAGCTGTTTTTT	CASSRDRETGELFF
.	TRBJ1-3	.	TRBV6-1	TGTGCCAGCAGTGAAGGGGGCAGAACTGGAAACACCATATATTTT	CASSEGGRTGNTIYF
.	TRBJ1-3	.	TRBV5-4	TGTGCCAGCAGCTTGGGAACTCAGGGTGGAAACACCATATATTTT	CASSLGTQGGNTIYF
.	TRBJ1-5	.	TRBV10-2	TGCGCCACCCAAGGGGGAGATAGGCCCCAGCATTTT	CATQGGDRPQHF
.	TRBJ2-7	.	TRBV28	TGTGCCAGCAGTTTACCAGACACCGCCTACGAGCAGTACTTC	CASSLPDTAYEQYF
.	TRBJ1-4	.	TRBV6-1	TGTGCTAGCGGTTCGGGGAGGGATGAAAAACTGTTTTTT	CASGSGRDEKLFF
TRBD2	TRBJ2-3	.	TRBV15	TGTGCCACCAGTATAGGAGGGACTAGAGGGTTAGATACGCAGTATTTT	CATSIGGTRGLDTQYF
TRBD2	TRBJ2-1	.	TRBV4-2	TGTGCCAGCAGCCACGAGATAGCGGGGGGGCCCTACAATGAGCAGTTCTTC	CASSHEIAGGPYNEQFF
TRBD1	TRBJ1-1	.	TRBV4-3	TGCGCCAGCAGCCAGGCCCCGACAGGGGCGAACACTGAAGCTTTCTTT	CASSQAPTGANTEAFF
.	TRBJ1-1	.	TRBV29-1	TGCAGCGCCACGTGGGGGGTCGCTGAAGCTTTCTTT	CSATWGVAEAFF
.	TRBJ2-5	.	TRBV5-1	TGCGCCAGCATTCCCCCGGGGAGAGACGAGACCCAGTACTTC	CASIPPGRDETQYF